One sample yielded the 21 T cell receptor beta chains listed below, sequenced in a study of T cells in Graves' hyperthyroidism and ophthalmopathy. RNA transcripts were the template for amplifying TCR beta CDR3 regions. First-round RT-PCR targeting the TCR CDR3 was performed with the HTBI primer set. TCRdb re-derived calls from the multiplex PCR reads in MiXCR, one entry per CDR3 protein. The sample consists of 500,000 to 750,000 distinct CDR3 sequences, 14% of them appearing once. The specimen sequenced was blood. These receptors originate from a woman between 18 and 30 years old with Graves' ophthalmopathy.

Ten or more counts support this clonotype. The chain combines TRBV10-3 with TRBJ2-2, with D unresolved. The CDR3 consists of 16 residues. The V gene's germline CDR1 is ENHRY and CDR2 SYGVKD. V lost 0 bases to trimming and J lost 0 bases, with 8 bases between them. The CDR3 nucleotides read TGTGCCATCAGTGAGTCGGTGACTTCGAACACCGGGGAGCTGTTTTTT. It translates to CAISESVTSNTGELFF.

This chain's CDR3 is CATSDPHWGQGDNGNQPQHF. The CDR3 DNA is TGTGCCACCAGTGATCCCCACTGGGGACAGGGTGATAATGGTAATCAGCCCCAGCATTTT. This chain connects TRBV24-1 to TRBJ1-5; 9 nucleotides line up with TRBD1. Trimming removed 3 bases from V and 4 bases from J; junction bases left unmatched: 18. This CDR3 contains 20 residues. Germline CDR1 and CDR2: KGHDR and SFDVKD.

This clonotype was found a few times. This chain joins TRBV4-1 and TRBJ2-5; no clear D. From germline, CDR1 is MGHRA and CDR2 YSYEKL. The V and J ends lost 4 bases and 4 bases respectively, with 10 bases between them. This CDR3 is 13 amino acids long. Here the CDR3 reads CASSPQVPETQYF. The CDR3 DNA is TGCGCCAGCAGCCCCCAGGTACCAGAGACCCAGTACTTC.

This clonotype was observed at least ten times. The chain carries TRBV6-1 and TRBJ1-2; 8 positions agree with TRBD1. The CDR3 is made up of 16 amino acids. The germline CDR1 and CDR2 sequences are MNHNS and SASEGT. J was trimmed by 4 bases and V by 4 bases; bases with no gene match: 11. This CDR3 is CASSVQGARRVYGYTF. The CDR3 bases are TGTGCCAGCAGTGTGCAGGGGGCACGCCGGGTCTATGGCTACACCTTC.

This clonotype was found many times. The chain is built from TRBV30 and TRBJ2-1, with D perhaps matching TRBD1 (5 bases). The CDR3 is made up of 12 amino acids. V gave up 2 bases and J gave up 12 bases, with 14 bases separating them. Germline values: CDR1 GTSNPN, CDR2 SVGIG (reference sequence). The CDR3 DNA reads TGTGCCTGGAGTCCCCTTGGACAAGGGCAGTTCTTC. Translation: CAWSPLGQGQFF.

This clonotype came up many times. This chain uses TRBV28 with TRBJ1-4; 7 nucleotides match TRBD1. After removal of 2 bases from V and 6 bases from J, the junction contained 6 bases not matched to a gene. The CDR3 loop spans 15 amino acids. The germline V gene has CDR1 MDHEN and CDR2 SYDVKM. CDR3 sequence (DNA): TGTGCCAGCAGTTTACTTGGGACAGCGGATGAAAAACTGTTTTTT. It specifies CASSLLGTADEKLFF.

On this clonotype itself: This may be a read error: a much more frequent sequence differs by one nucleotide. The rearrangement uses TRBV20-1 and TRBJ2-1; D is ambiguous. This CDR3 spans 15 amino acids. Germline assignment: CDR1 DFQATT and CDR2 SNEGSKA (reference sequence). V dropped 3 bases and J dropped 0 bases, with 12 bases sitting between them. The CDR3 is CSARDSWSSYNEQFF. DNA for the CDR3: TGCAGTGCTAGGGATAGCTGGAGCTCCTACAATGAGCAGTTCTTC.

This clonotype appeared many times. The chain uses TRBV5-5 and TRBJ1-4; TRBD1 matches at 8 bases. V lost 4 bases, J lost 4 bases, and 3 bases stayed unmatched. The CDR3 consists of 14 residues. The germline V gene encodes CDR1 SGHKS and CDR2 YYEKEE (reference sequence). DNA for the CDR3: TGTGCCAGCAGCACGGACAGGGTTAATGAAAAACTGTTTTTT. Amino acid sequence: CASSTDRVNEKLFF. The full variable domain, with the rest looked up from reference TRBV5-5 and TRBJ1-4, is DAGVTQSPTHLIKTRGQQVTLRCSPISGHKSVSWYQQVLGQGPQFIFQYYEKEERGRGNFPDRFSARQFPNYSSELNVNALLLGDSALYLCASSTDRVNEKLFFGSGTQLSVL.

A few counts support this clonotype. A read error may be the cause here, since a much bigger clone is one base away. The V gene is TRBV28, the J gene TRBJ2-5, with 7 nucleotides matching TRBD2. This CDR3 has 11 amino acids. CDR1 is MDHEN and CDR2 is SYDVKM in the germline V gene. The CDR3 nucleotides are TGTGCTACTCAGCGGGGAGAGACCCAGTACTTC. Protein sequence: CATQRGETQYF.

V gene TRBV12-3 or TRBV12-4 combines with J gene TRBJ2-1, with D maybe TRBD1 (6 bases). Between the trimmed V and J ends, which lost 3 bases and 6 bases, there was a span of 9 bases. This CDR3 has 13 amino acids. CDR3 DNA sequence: TGTGCCAGCAGTTTTGGACAGTTCAATGAGCAGTTCTTC. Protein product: CASSFGQFNEQFF.

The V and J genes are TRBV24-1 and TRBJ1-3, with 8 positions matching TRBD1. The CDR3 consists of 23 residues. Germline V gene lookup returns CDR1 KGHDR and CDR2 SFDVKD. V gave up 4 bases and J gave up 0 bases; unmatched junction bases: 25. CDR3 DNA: TGTGCCACCAGTGACCCCCAAATTCCGACAGGGGCCGCGATCCCCTCCTCTGGAAACACCATATATTTT. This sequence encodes CATSDPQIPTGAAIPSSGNTIYF.

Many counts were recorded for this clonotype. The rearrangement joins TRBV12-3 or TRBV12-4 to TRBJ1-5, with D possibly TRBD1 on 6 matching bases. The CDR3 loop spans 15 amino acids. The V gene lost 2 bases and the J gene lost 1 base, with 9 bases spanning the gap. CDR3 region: CASSLRGASNQPQHF. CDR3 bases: TGTGCCAGCAGTTTACGGGGGGCGAGCAATCAGCCCCAGCATTTT.

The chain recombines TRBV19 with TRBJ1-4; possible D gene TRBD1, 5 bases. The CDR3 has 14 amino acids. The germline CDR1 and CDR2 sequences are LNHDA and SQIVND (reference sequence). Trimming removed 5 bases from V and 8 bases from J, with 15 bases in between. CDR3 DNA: TGTGCCAGTAGTCCGGGACCTGTCGGGGAAAAACTGTTTTTT. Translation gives CASSPGPVGEKLFF.

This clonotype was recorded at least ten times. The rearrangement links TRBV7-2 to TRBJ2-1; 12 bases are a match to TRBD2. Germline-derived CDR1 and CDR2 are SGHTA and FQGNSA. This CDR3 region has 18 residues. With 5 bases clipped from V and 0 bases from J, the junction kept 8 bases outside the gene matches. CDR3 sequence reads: CASSPRTSGIVSYNEQFF. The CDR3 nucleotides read TGTGCCAGCAGCCCGAGGACTAGCGGGATTGTCTCCTACAATGAGCAGTTCTTC.

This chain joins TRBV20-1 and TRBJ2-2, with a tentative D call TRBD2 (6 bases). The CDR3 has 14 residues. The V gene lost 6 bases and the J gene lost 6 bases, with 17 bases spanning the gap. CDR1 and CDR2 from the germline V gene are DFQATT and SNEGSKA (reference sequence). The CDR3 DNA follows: TGCAGTGCAACCGGGGACTTTTCCGCCGGGGAGCTGTTTTTT. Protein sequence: CSATGDFSAGELFF.

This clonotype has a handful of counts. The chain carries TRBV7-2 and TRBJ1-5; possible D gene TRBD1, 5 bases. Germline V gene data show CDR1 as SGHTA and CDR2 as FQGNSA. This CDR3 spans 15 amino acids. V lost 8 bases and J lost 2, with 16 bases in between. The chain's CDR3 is CASQTGVRGNQPQHF. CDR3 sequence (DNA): TGTGCCAGCCAGACGGGGGTCCGGGGCAATCAGCCCCAGCATTTT.

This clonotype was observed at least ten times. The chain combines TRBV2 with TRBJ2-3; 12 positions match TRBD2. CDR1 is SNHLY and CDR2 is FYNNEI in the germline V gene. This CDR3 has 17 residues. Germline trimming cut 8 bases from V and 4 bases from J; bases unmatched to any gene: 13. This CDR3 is CASGATSGSLIADTQYF. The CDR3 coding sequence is TGTGCCAGCGGAGCGACTAGCGGGAGTCTCATAGCAGATACGCAGTATTTT.

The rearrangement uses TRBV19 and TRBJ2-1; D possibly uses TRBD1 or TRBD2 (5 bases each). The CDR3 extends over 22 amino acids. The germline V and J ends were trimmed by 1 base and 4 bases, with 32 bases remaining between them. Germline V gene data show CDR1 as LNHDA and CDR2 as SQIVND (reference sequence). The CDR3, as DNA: TGTGCCAGTAGTATAGGTTGGGAGAAGGGATATGTGGGGGAAGCGGATTACAATGAGCAGTTCTTC. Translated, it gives CASSIGWEKGYVGEADYNEQFF.

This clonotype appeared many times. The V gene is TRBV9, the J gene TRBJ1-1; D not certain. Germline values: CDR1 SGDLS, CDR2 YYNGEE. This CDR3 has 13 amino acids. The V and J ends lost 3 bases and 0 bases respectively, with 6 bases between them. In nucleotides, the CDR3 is TGTGCCAGCAGCGCCCCGTTGAACACTGAAGCTTTCTTT. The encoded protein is CASSAPLNTEAFF.

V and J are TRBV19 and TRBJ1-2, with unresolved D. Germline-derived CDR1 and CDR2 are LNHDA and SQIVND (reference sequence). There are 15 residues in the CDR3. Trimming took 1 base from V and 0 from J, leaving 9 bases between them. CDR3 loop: CASSIVREANYGYTF. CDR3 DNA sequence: TGTGCCAGTAGTATAGTGAGGGAAGCTAACTATGGCTACACCTTC.

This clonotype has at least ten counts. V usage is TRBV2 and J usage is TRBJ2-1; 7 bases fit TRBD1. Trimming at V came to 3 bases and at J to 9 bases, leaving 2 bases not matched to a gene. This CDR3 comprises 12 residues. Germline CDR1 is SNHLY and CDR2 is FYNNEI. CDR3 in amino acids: CASSDDRAEQFF. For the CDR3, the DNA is TGTGCCAGCAGTGATGACAGGGCTGAGCAGTTCTTC. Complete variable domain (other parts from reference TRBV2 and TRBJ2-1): EPEVTQTPSHQVTQMGQEVILRCVPISNHLYFYWYRQILGQKVEFLVSFYNNEISEKSEIFDDQFSVERPDGSNFTLKIRSTKLEDSAMYFCASSDDRAEQFFGPGTRLTVL.